This T cell receptor beta chain is from a study of memory B cells and T cells in multiple sclerosis (dated 2018 in TCRdb). In terms of the full investigation: The study compared TCR beta repertoires of autoproliferating peripheral T cells with brain lesion-infiltrating T cells in multiple sclerosis patients. Two multiple sclerosis patients, for whom either brain lesions at autopsy or brain-infiltrating cells from biopsy were available, were included in TCR sequencing.

In the germline V gene, CDR1 corresponds to MGHRA and CDR2 to YSYEKL. The CDR3 holds 13 amino acids from the cysteine to the phenylalanine. Only the CDR3 portion is preserved as DNA: 39 bases, with reading frame beginning at the first base. V was cut back by 1 base and J by 6 bases, leaving a gap of 9 bases between them. Overall study results and their limits: Because clone-set sizes differed between compartments, counts of shared clonotypes were influenced and normalization was required.

TCRbeta CDR3 regions were amplified from extracted genomic DNA using the immunoSEQ Platform. Multiplex PCR, high-throughput sequencing and a vendor bioinformatics pipeline were brought together in the immunoSEQ assay. The study's processing was this. Non-productive sequences and CDR3s shorter than 4 amino acids were removed, and clonotype frequencies were recalculated per sample. In immunoSEQ Analyzer 2.0, shared clonotypes were identified as identical CDR3 amino acid, V gene and J gene sequences. Repertoire overlap was normalized by dividing shared clonotype counts by the product of both clone-set sizes, scaled by 1000 into arbitrary units. TCRdb re-hosts the immuneACCESS table, in-frame sequences only. Its copies lack some clones; in the studies checked, an unresolved V gene accounts for under half of them, and the cause for the rest is not known. That table is the source of V, J and clone size, and D and trimming were worked out from the DNA. This sample has around 660 clones in its table, and about 75% of those were observed once. In total, the top ten clones hold about 12% of the sample.

Regarding this clone: The clone's antigen remains unknown. Base qualities are missing; no much larger clone stands one base away.

Specimen: brain tissue. The source of this sequence is a human donor with multiple sclerosis. The sequence is built from TRBV4-1 and TRBJ1-1; 5 matching bases give a weak D call of TRBD1. The base sequence is TGCGCCAGCAGCCAAGGAGGCAGGGCTGAAGCTTTCTTT. Protein translation: CASSQGGRAEAFF.